These 12 T cell receptor beta chains came from one sample sequenced in a study of T cells in Graves' hyperthyroidism and ophthalmopathy (dated 2019 in TCRdb). Libraries were prepared through multiplex PCR. TCRdb names Illumina HiSeq 2000 as the instrument used. The TCR beta CDR3 regions were amplified from the RNA transcripts. A first-round RT-PCR of the TCR CDR3 used the HTBI primer set with the Qiagen OneStep RT-PCR kit. TCRdb reanalyzed the raw reads on its own, using fastp at Q25 for trimming and MiXCR for clone calling, and kept in-frame beta chains. Each CDR3 protein gets just one entry, which takes the most common genes and DNA from the rows behind it. For this sample there are a few hundred thousand distinct CDR3 sequences; approximately 15% appear just once. The ten largest account for more than 3% of the sample. Material for sequencing was blood. The receptors stem from a woman aged 40 to 50 with Graves' ophthalmopathy.

This clonotype was seen a handful of times. The rearrangement links TRBV28 to TRBJ1-3; D remains unclear. There are 14 residues in the CDR3. Germline CDR1 reads MDHEN; CDR2 reads SYDVKM. With 4 bases removed from V and 7 bases from J, the gap between germline ends came to 14 bases. Here the CDR3 DNA reads TGTGCCAGCAGTTCTGGGTCTGCTGTGAACACCATATATTTT. Translating it yields CASSSGSAVNTIYF. Based on the CDR3 plus reference TRBV28 and TRBJ1-3, the full variable domain is DVKVTQSSRYLVKRTGEKVFLECVQDMDHENMFWYRQDPGLGLRLIYFSYDVKMKEKGDIPEGYSVSREKKERFSLILESASTNQTSMYLCASSSGSAVNTIYFGEGSWLTVV.

This clonotype was detected many times. As DNA, the CDR3 is TGTGCCAGCAGGAACGACAGGGGGCGTGAGACCCAGTACTTC. This codes for CASRNDRGRETQYF. The chain combines TRBV6-1 with TRBJ2-5; 10 nucleotides agree with TRBD1. Germline lookup yields CDR1 MNHNS and CDR2 SASEGT. The CDR3 contains 14 residues. V lost 6 bases and J lost 5; bases outside the gene matches: 6.

The DNA of the CDR3 is TGCGCCAGCAGCCTTTCGGGGGGACAGGGTGAGACCCAGTACTTC. Translated: CASSLSGGQGETQYF. The chain combines TRBV5-1 with TRBJ2-5; TRBD1 agrees at 9 bases. In germline, CDR1 is SGHRS, CDR2 YFSETQ. The CDR3 has 15 amino acids. Trimming cost V 4 bases and J 5 bases; bases outside gene matches: 9.

This clonotype has more than one count but fewer than ten. The chain carries TRBV12-3 or TRBV12-4 and TRBJ2-1; D is possibly TRBD2 (7 bases). The V and J ends lost 5 bases and 8 bases respectively, with 13 bases between them. The length of the CDR3 is 13 residues. CDR3 sequence (DNA): TGTGCCAGCAGTCCACGGCGGGGGCATGAGCAGTTCTTC. Translation gives CASSPRRGHEQFF.

This clonotype was recorded a few times. V is TRBV13 and J is TRBJ2-7; 9 bases fit TRBD1. The germline gives CDR1 PRHDT, CDR2 FYEKMQ (reference sequence). V shed 5 bases, J shed 6 bases, and the junction held 17 bases outside the gene matches. The CDR3 extends over 17 amino acids. In nucleotides, the CDR3 is TGTGCCAGCAGCCGAAACTCTCCTGGACAGGGGATCGGCGAGCAGTACTTC. Translation: CASSRNSPGQGIGEQYF. The full variable domain, its missing parts supplied by reference TRBV13 and TRBJ2-7, is AAGVIQSPRHLIKEKRETATLKCYPIPRHDTVYWYQQGPGQDPQFLISFYEKMQSDKGSIPDRFSAQQFSDYHSELNMSSLELGDSALYFCASSRNSPGQGIGEQYFGPGTRLTVT.

This clonotype was seen repeatedly, ten times or more. The chain combines TRBV30 with TRBJ2-5; D is unclear. CDR3 size: 12 residues. CDR1 and CDR2 from the germline V gene are GTSNPN and SVGIG (reference sequence). V dropped 1 base and J dropped 1 base, with 4 bases sitting between them. The CDR3 nucleotides are TGTGCCTGGAGTGCCAGCCAAGAGACCCAGTACTTC. Its protein is CAWSASQETQYF.

The sample holds many counts of this clonotype. In DNA form, the CDR3 reads TGCGCCAGCAGCGACATCAGTAATTCACCCCTCCACTTT. Amino acid sequence: CASSDISNSPLHF. The chain carries TRBV5-1 and TRBJ1-6; no firm D call. The CDR3 runs 13 residues. Looked up from germline, CDR1 is SGHRS and CDR2 is YFSETQ. Deletions cut 4 bases from V and 6 bases from J, with 8 bases between.

The sample holds many counts of this clonotype. The chain uses TRBV28 and TRBJ2-3; D might be TRBD1 (5 bases). CDR1 and CDR2 (germline): MDHEN, SYDVKM. The CDR3 is 15 residues long. Between the trimmed V and J ends, which lost 4 bases and 2 bases, there was a span of 13 bases. The CDR3 coding sequence is TGTGCCAGCAGTTCCAGGGTGGTCTTCACAGATACGCAGTATTTT. Translated, it gives CASSSRVVFTDTQYF.

Regarding this clonotype: One junction end does not reproduce the germline sequence, and a read error may be involved. The chain employs TRBV12-3 or TRBV12-4 and TRBJ2-5; tentative D call: TRBD2 (6 bases). This CDR3 is built from 15 residues. CDR3 protein: CASSLATETTSGGDF. DNA for the CDR3: TGTGCCAGTAGTTTAGCGACAGAGACTACGAGCGGCGGGGACTTC.

This clonotype turned up a few times. V gene TRBV12-3 or TRBV12-4 combines with J gene TRBJ1-2; 9 bases fit TRBD1. J gave up 3 bases and V 8 bases, and 7 bases lay outside the gene matches. This CDR3 is 14 amino acids long. CDR3 DNA: TGTGCCAGCGGAGGACAGGGGATGGACTATGGCTACACCTTC. Amino acids: CASGGQGMDYGYTF.

This chain uses TRBV12-3 or TRBV12-4 with TRBJ1-1; perhaps TRBD1 as D (6 bases). Trimming stripped 7 bases from V and 2 bases from J, with 14 bases between. The CDR3 consists of 14 residues. CDR3 coding DNA: TGTGCCAGCATTCGGACAGACCTTAACACTGAAGCTTTCTTT. This encodes CASIRTDLNTEAFF.

This clonotype was detected ten times or more. The chain recombines TRBV3-1 with TRBJ1-1, with D unresolved. Germline assignment: CDR1 LGHDT and CDR2 YNNKEL (reference sequence). V dropped 2 bases and J dropped 6 bases, with 7 bases sitting between them. This CDR3 is 12 amino acids long. CDR3 in DNA: TGTGCCAGCAGCCAATCGGGCGCTGAAGCTTTCTTT. Protein sequence: CASSQSGAEAFF. Variable domain in full (rest from reference TRBV3-1 and TRBJ1-1): DTAVSQTPKYLVTQMGNDKSIKCEQNLGHDTMYWYKQDSKKFLKIMFSYNNKELIINETVPNRFSPKSPDKAHLNLHINSLELGDSAVYFCASSQSGAEAFFGQGTRLTVV.